The 18 T cell receptor beta chains presented below share a single source sample, sequenced in a study of Graves' ophthalmopathy and Graves' hyperthyroidism. For repertoire sequencing, the TCR beta CDR3 regions were amplified from RNA transcripts. First-round RT-PCR with HTBI primers preceded a second-round multiplex PCR. TCRdb recomputed calls from the multiplex PCR reads with MiXCR, one row per CDR3 protein. Of over a million distinct CDR3 sequences in the sample, 35% to 40% were seen once. Source material: peripheral blood or thyroid tissue (not recorded which). These receptors were collected from an adult man with Graves' hyperthyroidism.

V is TRBV3-1 and J is TRBJ2-5; D gene uncertain. Trimming left V 4 bases short and J 5 bases short, with 17 bases between. The germline V gene encodes CDR1 LGHDT and CDR2 YNNKEL (reference sequence). The CDR3 consists of 15 residues. The CDR3: CASSPSHGLGETQYF. In DNA, the CDR3 is TGTGCCAGCAGCCCATCACACGGTTTGGGGGAGACCCAGTACTTC.

With respect to this clonotype: This may come from a read error, since a much larger clone is one base off. The chain carries TRBV10-3 and TRBJ2-5; TRBD1 might be the D (5 bases). Trimming removed 5 bases at V and 5 bases at J, with 15 bases between. The germline V gene encodes CDR1 ENHRY and CDR2 SYGVKD. This CDR3 has 14 amino acids. CDR3 coding DNA: TGTGCCATCAGTCGACAGCTACCCCGGGAGACCCAGTACTTC. Translating gives CAISRQLPRETQYF.

On this clonotype: A much larger clone lies a single base off, so this may be a read error. The V gene is TRBV7-8, the J gene TRBJ1-1, with D maybe TRBD1 (5 bases). The V and J ends lost 5 bases and 6 bases respectively, with 22 bases between them. The CDR3 spans 16 residues. CDR1 and CDR2 (germline): SGHVS, FQNEAQ. CDR3 sequence (DNA): TGTGCCAGCAGCATACCGCTGGACAACCCTAACGCTGAAGCTTTCTTT. Its translation: CASSIPLDNPNAEAFF. Full variable domain (rest looked up from reference TRBV7-8 and TRBJ1-1): GAGVSQSPRYKVAKRGQDVALRCDPISGHVSLFWYQQALGQGPEFLTYFQNEAQLDKSGLPSDRFFAERPEGSVSTLKIQRTQQEDSAVYLCASSIPLDNPNAEAFFGQGTRLTVV.

The chain is built from TRBV2 and TRBJ1-5; a weak D match, TRBD1 (5 bases). V lost 7 bases and J 6 bases, leaving 22 bases between the germline ends. The CDR3 has 16 residues. The V gene's germline CDR1 is SNHLY and CDR2 FYNNEI. Written as DNA, the CDR3 is TGTGCCAGCACCATAGGCGGGGCAGGGTTTTTTCAGCCCCAGCATTTT. Amino acids: CASTIGGAGFFQPQHF.

V usage is TRBV19 and J usage is TRBJ1-2; TRBD1 matches at 9 bases. This CDR3 spans 14 amino acids. Germline loops: CDR1 LNHDA, CDR2 SQIVND (reference sequence). The V segment lost 4 bases and the J segment 8 bases; nucleotides outside the gene matches: 8. The CDR3: CASSRGTGQLGYTF. The CDR3 DNA reads TGTGCCAGTAGTAGAGGGACAGGGCAGCTCGGCTACACCTTC.

The chain is built from TRBV19 and TRBJ1-3; 8 bases agree with TRBD1. The CDR3 length is 14 residues. The germline V gene encodes CDR1 LNHDA and CDR2 SQIVND (reference sequence). The trim removed 5 bases at V and 8 bases at J, leaving 8 bases unmatched. CDR3: CASSPGGYGYTIYF. The CDR3 coding sequence is TGTGCCAGTAGTCCAGGGGGCTATGGCTACACCATATATTTT.

Comment on this clonotype: A read error may be the cause here, since a much bigger clone is one base away. The chain links TRBV6-6 to TRBJ2-2; no definite D call. The V gene lost 0 bases and the J gene lost 5 bases, with 13 bases spanning the gap. Looked up from germline, CDR1 is MNHNY and CDR2 is SVGAGI (reference sequence). This CDR3 region has 16 residues. The CDR3 nucleotides read TGTGCCAGCAGTTACTCGGGCAGGCTGCTAACCGGGGAGCTGTTTTTT. Translating it yields CASSYSGRLLTGELFF.

Ten or more counts support this clonotype. The V gene is TRBV19, the J gene TRBJ1-1; 7 bases are shared with TRBD1. Germline trimming cut 5 bases from V and 11 bases from J; bases unmatched to any gene: 8. CDR3 size: 12 residues. Per the germline V gene, CDR1 is LNHDA and CDR2 is SQIVND (reference sequence). The CDR3 loop reads CASSDQGGVAFF. The DNA of the CDR3 is TGTGCCAGTAGTGACCAGGGGGGAGTTGCTTTCTTT.

Here the CDR3 reads CATRRDSFYYGYTF. CDR3 in DNA: TGTGCCACAAGACGGGACAGCTTTTACTATGGCTACACCTTC. This chain connects TRBV12-3 or TRBV12-4 to TRBJ1-2; 7 bases fit TRBD1. Trimming cost V 10 bases and J 3 bases; bases outside gene matches: 11. The CDR3 totals 14 residues.

This clonotype was recorded a few times. The V call is TRBV5-5, the J call TRBJ2-6; a weak D match, TRBD1 (6 bases). Germline V gene lookup returns CDR1 SGHKS and CDR2 YYEKEE (reference sequence). This CDR3 has 17 amino acids. V lost 5 bases and J 4 bases, leaving 19 bases between the germline ends. CDR3 sequence reads: CASSYSTGMSGANVLTF. In nucleotides, the CDR3 is TGTGCCAGCAGTTATTCAACAGGGATGAGCGGGGCCAACGTCCTGACTTTC.

This clonotype was detected only a few times. The CDR3 does not close with the conserved phenylalanine or tryptophan, likely indicating a read error. The chain carries TRBV20-1 and TRBJ1-2; TRBD1 is a possible D gene (5 bases). The CDR3 is 16 amino acids. V lost 0 bases and J lost 8, with 22 bases in between. Looked up from germline, CDR1 is DFQATT and CDR2 is SNEGSKA (reference sequence). CDR3 loop: CSARDQQGEGFQGYTL. CDR3 nucleotides: TGCAGTGCTAGAGATCAGCAGGGCGAAGGGTTTCAGGGCTACACCCTC.

This chain uses TRBV10-3 with TRBJ2-5, with D perhaps given as TRBD1 or TRBD2 (5 bases each). Trimming took off 10 bases at V and 3 bases at J, with 18 bases between the two ends. CDR3 length: 14 amino acids. Looked up from germline, CDR1 is ENHRY and CDR2 is SYGVKD. The CDR3 reads CANGAQPAEETQYF. CDR3 nucleotides: TGTGCCAACGGGGCTCAGCCAGCTGAAGAGACCCAGTACTTC.

The chain has TRBV15 and TRBJ1-2; 8 nucleotides match TRBD1. J lost 4 bases, V lost 3 bases, and 4 bases had no gene match. Germline V gives CDR1 LNHNV, CDR2 YYDKDF (reference sequence). The CDR3 loop spans 14 amino acids. The CDR3 is CATSSPGTGYGYTF. The CDR3 coding sequence is TGTGCCACCAGCAGCCCCGGGACAGGCTATGGCTACACCTTC.

About this clonotype itself: This clone may be a read error of a much larger clone one base away. V is TRBV5-1 and J is TRBJ2-7; TRBD2 might be the D (6 bases). CDR3 size: 16 residues. CDR1 is SGHRS, CDR2 YFSETQ, per germline. CDR3 DNA sequence: TGCGCCAGCCGCTTGGGGGACTCCCAATCCAACTACGAGCAGTACTTC. This sequence encodes CASRLGDSQSNYEQYF.

This clonotype was seen ten or more times. This chain joins TRBV12-3 or TRBV12-4 and TRBJ2-5, with 10 bases matching TRBD1. Trimming took 4 bases from V and 4 from J; bases not matched to a gene: 6. The CDR3 runs 15 residues. CDR3 DNA: TGTGCCAGCAGTTCGGGACAGGGGTTTGGAGAGACCCAGTACTTC. It yields the protein CASSSGQGFGETQYF.

A few counts support this clonotype. The J gene is TRBJ2-7, the V gene TRBV7-9, with no clear D. The length of the CDR3 is 16 residues. Trimming cost V 2 bases and J 4 bases, with 18 bases left between them. Germline values: CDR1 SEHNR, CDR2 FQNEAQ (reference sequence). The CDR3 sequence is CASSLSREPAAYEQYF. CDR3 bases: TGTGCCAGCAGCTTATCAAGGGAACCGGCCGCTTACGAGCAGTACTTC.

This clonotype was found a few times. This chain uses TRBV5-6 with TRBJ1-1; the D is unclear. Germline V gene data show CDR1 as SGHDT and CDR2 as YYEEEE. V was cut by 1 base and J by 7 bases, with 8 bases left in between. CDR3 length equals 12 residues. The CDR3 sequence is CASSLSPGEAFF. The CDR3 coding sequence is TGTGCCAGCAGCTTGTCCCCGGGTGAAGCTTTCTTT.

This clonotype has only a few counts. The DNA of the CDR3 is TGTGCCAGTAGCCCCGGACAGGCGGGGGGGACCGGGGAGCTGTTTTTT. This codes for CASSPGQAGGTGELFF. This chain connects TRBV19 to TRBJ2-2; 9 positions match TRBD2. CDR1 and CDR2 (germline): LNHDA, SQIVND (reference sequence). Germline trimming cut 6 bases from V and 5 bases from J; bases unmatched to any gene: 10. This CDR3 is built from 16 residues. Filled out from reference TRBV19 and TRBJ2-2, the complete variable domain reads DGGITQSPKYLFRKEGQNVTLSCEQNLNHDAMYWYRQDPGQGLRLIYYSQIVNDFQKGDIAEGYSVSREKKESFPLTVTSAQKNPTAFYLCASSPGQAGGTGELFFGEGSRLTVL.